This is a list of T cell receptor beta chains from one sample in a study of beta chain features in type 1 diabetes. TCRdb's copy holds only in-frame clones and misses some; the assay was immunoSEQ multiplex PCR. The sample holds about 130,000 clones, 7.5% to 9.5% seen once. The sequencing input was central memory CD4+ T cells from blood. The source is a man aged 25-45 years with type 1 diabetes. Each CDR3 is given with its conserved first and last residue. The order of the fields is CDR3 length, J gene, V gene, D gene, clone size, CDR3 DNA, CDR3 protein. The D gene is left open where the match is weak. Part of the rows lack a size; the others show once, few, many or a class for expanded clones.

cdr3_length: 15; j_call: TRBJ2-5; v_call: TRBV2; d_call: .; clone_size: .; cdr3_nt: TGTGCCAGCAGGACCGTACTCGGGGGAAGAGAGACCCAGTACTTC; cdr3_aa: CASRTVLGGRETQYF
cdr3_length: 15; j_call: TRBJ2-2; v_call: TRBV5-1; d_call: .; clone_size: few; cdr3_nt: TGCGCCAGCAGGAGTCCGGGTTCGGCGACCGGGGAGCTGTTTTTT; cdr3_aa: CASRSPGSATGELFF
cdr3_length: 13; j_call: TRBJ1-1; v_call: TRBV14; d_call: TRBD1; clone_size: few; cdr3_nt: TGTGCCAGCAGCCAAGGGACAGGGGGAGAAGCTTTCTTT; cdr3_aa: CASSQGTGGEAFF
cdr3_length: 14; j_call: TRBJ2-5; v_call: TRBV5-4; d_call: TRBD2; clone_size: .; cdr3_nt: TGTGCCAGCAGCAGCGGGGGAGATGCGGGGACCCAGTACTTC; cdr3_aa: CASSSGGDAGTQYF
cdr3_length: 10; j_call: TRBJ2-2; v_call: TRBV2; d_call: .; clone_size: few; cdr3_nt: TGTGCCACCCGTCGCGGGGAGCTGTTTTTT; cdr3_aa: CATRRGELFF
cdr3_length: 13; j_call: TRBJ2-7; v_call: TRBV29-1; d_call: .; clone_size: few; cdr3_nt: TGCAGCGTCGAGACCCAGGGGTTACACGAGCAGTACTTC; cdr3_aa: CSVETQGLHEQYF
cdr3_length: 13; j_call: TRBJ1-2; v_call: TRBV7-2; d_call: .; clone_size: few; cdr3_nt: TGTGCCAGCAGCGATCGGACTGCTCATGGCTACACCTTC; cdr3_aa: CASSDRTAHGYTF
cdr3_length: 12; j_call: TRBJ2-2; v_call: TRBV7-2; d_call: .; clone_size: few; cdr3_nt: TGTGCCAGCAGCTTACTGGAGGGTCCGCTGTTTTTT; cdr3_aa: CASSLLEGPLFF
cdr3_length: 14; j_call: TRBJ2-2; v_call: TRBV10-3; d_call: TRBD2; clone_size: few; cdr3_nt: TGTGCCACCTTTAGCGGGGGGGCGGCCGGGGAGCTGTTTTTT; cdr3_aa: CATFSGGAAGELFF
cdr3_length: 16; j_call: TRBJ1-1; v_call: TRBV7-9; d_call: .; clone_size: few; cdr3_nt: TGTGCCAGCAGCCCTATATCAGGGACTGTGAACACTGAAGCTTTCTTT; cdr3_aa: CASSPISGTVNTEAFF
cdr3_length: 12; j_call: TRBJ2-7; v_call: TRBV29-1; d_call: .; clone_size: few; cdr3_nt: TGCAGCGTTTCGCAGTCCTTCGCCGAGCAGTACTTC; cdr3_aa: CSVSQSFAEQYF
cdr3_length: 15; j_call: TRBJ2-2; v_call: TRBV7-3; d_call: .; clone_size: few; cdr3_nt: TGTGCCAGCAGCTTAAGACAGGCCCTCCCCGGGGAGCTGTTTTTT; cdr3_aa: CASSLRQALPGELFF
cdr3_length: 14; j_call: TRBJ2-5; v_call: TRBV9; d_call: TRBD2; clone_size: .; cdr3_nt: TGTGCCAGCAGCCTGACTAGCGGATGGGGGACCCAGTACTTC; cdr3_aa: CASSLTSGWGTQYF
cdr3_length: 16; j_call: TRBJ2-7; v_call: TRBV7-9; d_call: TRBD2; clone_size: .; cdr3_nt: TGTGCCAGCAGCTTAGGGAGCGGGACCCCCGTATACGAGCAGTACTTC; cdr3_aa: CASSLGSGTPVYEQYF
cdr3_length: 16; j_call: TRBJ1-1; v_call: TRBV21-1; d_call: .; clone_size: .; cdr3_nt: TGTGCCAGCAGCTCAGGGACTGGGACAGGGGGCACTGAAGCTTTCTTT; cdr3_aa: CASSSGTGTGGTEAFF
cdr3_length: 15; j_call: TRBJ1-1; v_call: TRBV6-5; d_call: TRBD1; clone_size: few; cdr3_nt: TGTGCCAGCAGTTACTCAAGGACAGGGGACACTGAAGCTTTCTTT; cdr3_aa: CASSYSRTGDTEAFF
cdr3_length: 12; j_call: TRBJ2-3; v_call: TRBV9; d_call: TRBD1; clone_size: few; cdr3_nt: TGTGCCAGCAGCGAGACAGGGGGGACGCAGTATTTT; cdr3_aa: CASSETGGTQYF
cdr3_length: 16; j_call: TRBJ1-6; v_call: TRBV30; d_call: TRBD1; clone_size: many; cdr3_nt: TGTGCCTGGAACGGGGGACAGGGAAACGCCAATTCACCCCTCCACTTT; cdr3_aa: CAWNGGQGNANSPLHF
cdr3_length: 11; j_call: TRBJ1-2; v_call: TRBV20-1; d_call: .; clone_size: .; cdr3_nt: TGCAGTGCTAGAATCAGGGAAGGCTACACCTTC; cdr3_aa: CSARIREGYTF
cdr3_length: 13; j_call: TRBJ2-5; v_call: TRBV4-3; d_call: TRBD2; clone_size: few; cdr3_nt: TGCGCCAGCAGCGAAAGACTAGCAGAGACCCAGTACTTC; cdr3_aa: CASSERLAETQYF
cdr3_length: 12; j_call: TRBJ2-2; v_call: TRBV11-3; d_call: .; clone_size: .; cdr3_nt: TGTGCCAGCAGCCCAAACACCGGGGAGCTGTTTTTT; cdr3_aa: CASSPNTGELFF
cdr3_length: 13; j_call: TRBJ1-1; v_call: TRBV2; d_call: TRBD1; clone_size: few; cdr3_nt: TGTGCCACCTCCGGACAGGGGAACACTGAAGCTTTCTTT; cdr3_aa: CATSGQGNTEAFF
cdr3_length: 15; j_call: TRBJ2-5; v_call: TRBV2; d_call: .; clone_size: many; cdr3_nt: TGTGCCAGCGGCAGGCGGGGGCTAAAGGGGGAGACCCAGTACTTC; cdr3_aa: CASGRRGLKGETQYF
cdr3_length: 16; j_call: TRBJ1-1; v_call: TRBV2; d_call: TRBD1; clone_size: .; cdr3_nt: TGTGCCAGCAGTGAAGGGACAGGGGGGAGGAAAACTGAAGCTTTCTTT; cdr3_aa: CASSEGTGGRKTEAFF
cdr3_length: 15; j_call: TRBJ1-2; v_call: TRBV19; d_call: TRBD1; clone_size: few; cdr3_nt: TGTGCCAGTAGTATACCGGGACAGGTTAACTATGGCTACACCTTC; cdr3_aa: CASSIPGQVNYGYTF
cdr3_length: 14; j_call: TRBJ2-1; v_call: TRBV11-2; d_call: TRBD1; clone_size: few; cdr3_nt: TGTGCCAGCAGCTCGGGACAGGGGTCGAGTGAGCAGTTCTTC; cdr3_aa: CASSSGQGSSEQFF
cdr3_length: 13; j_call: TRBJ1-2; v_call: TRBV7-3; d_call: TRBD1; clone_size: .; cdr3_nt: TGTGCCAGCAGCTCGGGACAGGGCTATGGCTACACCTTC; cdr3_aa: CASSSGQGYGYTF